This is a list of T cell receptor beta chains from one sample in a study of T cell repertoires in cytomegalovirus infection. TCRdb re-analysed the reads in MiXCR, keeping a single row per CDR3 protein. This table has tens of thousands of distinct CDR3 sequences, around 49% appearing once. The antigens for these receptors are not known. The sequencing here drew on CD8+ T cells from cultured PBMCs, taken from culture after CMV antigen stimulation. All receptors derive from a human donor in good health (CMV status not recorded). Some clones in this sample may be carry-over from other donors' samples. Each CDR3 is given with its conserved first and last residue. The D gene is left open where the match is weak. For some rows the clone size is stated as once, few or many, or as a class when expanded; others skip it.

J gene	D gene	V gene	clone size	CDR3 protein	CDR3 DNA
TRBJ1-6	.	TRBV2	few	CASSPLEFRSSYNSPLHF	TGTGCCAGCAGCCCACTTGAGTTTAGGAGCTCCTATAATTCACCCCTCCACTTT
TRBJ2-3	.	TRBV20-1	.	CSARVPRGDTQYF	TGCAGTGCTAGAGTCCCCCGCGGAGATACGCAGTATTTT
TRBJ2-2	TRBD1	TRBV7-9	.	CASSIIGPRRDRGTGELFF	TGTGCCAGCAGCATTATAGGACCCCGCCGGGACAGGGGTACCGGGGAGCTGTTTTTT
TRBJ2-5	TRBD1	TRBV7-9	.	CASSHGAGGETQYF	TGTGCCAGCAGCCACGGGGCAGGGGGCGAGACCCAGTACTTC
TRBJ2-1	TRBD2	TRBV4-1	.	CASSQDRTSGYYNEQFF	TGCGCCAGCAGCCAAGATCGAACTAGCGGGTACTACAATGAGCAGTTCTTC
TRBJ2-1	.	TRBV11-2	few	CASSLAYKNNEQFF	TGTGCCAGCAGCTTAGCGTATAAGAACAATGAGCAGTTCTTC
TRBJ1-5	TRBD1	TRBV27	once	CASSLSPGGINQPQHF	TGTGCCAGCAGTTTAAGTCCAGGGGGCATCAATCAGCCCCAGCATTTT
TRBJ1-3	.	TRBV12-3/TRBV12-4	.	CASSYSGRVRLVKGNTIYF	TGTGCCAGCAGCTACAGCGGCAGGGTTAGGTTGGTGAAAGGAAACACCATATATTTT
TRBJ1-2	.	TRBV11-2	many	CASSLVYVRESGYTF	TGTGCCAGCAGCTTAGTTTATGTGAGGGAGAGTGGCTACACCTTC
TRBJ1-5	TRBD1	TRBV7-8	few	CASSAGTGVFNQPQHF	TGTGCCAGCAGCGCCGGGACAGGGGTTTTTAATCAGCCCCAGCATTTT
TRBJ1-1	TRBD1	TRBV12-5	.	CASGPGTGQTKPFF	TGTGCTAGTGGCCCCGGGACAGGGCAAACCAAGCCTTTCTTT
TRBJ1-5	.	TRBV6-2/TRBV6-3	.	CASSYWGTMDPNQPQHF	TGTGCCAGCAGTTACTGGGGGACAATGGACCCCAATCAGCCCCAGCATTTT
TRBJ2-2	TRBD2	TRBV7-2	few	CAGLAGGGTGELFF	TGTGCGGGACTAGCGGGAGGCGGTACCGGGGAGCTGTTTTTT
TRBJ1-1	.	TRBV6-6	once	CASSYGPKAGDVGTEAFF	TGTGCCAGCAGTTACGGTCCTAAGGCAGGGGACGTGGGCACTGAAGCTTTCTTT
TRBJ2-3	.	TRBV28	.	CASSALPKGLDTQYF	TGTGCCAGCAGTGCCCTCCCAAAGGGACTGGATACGCAGTATTTT
TRBJ2-3	TRBD1	TRBV7-3	.	CASSSWTGSGTDTQYF	TGTGCCAGCAGCTCCTGGACAGGGTCCGGTACAGATACGCAGTATTTT
TRBJ2-1	TRBD1	TRBV27	few	CASSSPGQGNEQFF	TGTGCCAGCAGTTCACCGGGACAGGGCAATGAGCAGTTCTTC
TRBJ1-2	.	TRBV27	.	CASSLSLGNYGYTF	TGTGCCAGCAGTTTATCACTCGGGAACTATGGCTACACCTTC
TRBJ2-1	TRBD2	TRBV7-8	few	CASSLGTSPSSYNEQFF	TGTGCCAGCAGCTTGGGGACTAGCCCTAGCTCCTACAATGAGCAGTTCTTC
TRBJ1-1	.	TRBV19	few	CASSIVGVENTEAFF	TGTGCCAGTAGTATAGTCGGGGTAGAGAACACTGAAGCTTTCTTT
TRBJ2-3	.	TRBV18	.	CASSPKSGSGSDTQYF	TGTGCCAGCTCACCAAAGAGTGGTAGTGGATCAGATACGCAGTATTTT
TRBJ1-1	TRBD1	TRBV5-6	.	CASSPPVGTGSFWNTEAFF	TGTGCCAGCAGCCCCCCGGTGGGGACAGGGAGTTTTTGGAACACTGAAGCTTTCTTT
TRBJ2-3	.	TRBV11-2	.	CASSYRTPSTDTQYF	TGTGCCAGCAGCTATCGGACACCTAGCACAGATACGCAGTATTTT
TRBJ2-2	.	TRBV12-3/TRBV12-4	.	CASRPGGTGELFF	TGTGCCAGCAGACCGGGCGGGACCGGGGAGCTGTTTTTT
TRBJ1-5	.	TRBV6-5	few	CASGNPGLNQPQHF	TGTGCCAGCGGAAATCCAGGGTTAAATCAGCCCCAGCATTTT
TRBJ2-1	.	TRBV6-5	once	CASSYGDNSEQFF	TGTGCCAGCAGTTACGGGGATAATAGTGAGCAGTTCTTC
TRBJ2-1	TRBD2	TRBV11-2	few	CASSQSGGPYNEQFF	TGTGCCAGCAGCCAAAGCGGGGGGCCCTACAATGAGCAGTTCTTC
TRBJ2-1	.	TRBV7-9	few	CASRGDLNEQFF	TGTGCGAGCAGGGGGGACTTGAATGAGCAGTTCTTC
TRBJ2-2	TRBD1	TRBV7-6	.	CASSWDRGVTGELFF	TGTGCCAGCAGCTGGGACAGGGGGGTCACCGGGGAGCTGTTTTTT
TRBJ2-7	.	TRBV28	.	CASSPIDRSDHEQYF	TGTGCCAGCAGTCCCATTGACAGGTCGGACCACGAGCAGTACTTC
TRBJ1-2	.	TRBV29-1	.	CSVSGDGSYGYTF	TGCAGCGTTTCCGGGGACGGGTCCTATGGCTACACCTTC
TRBJ1-3	TRBD1	TRBV7-9	few	CASRTGTGSGNTIYF	TGTGCCAGCAGGACCGGGACAGGGTCTGGAAACACCATATATTTT
TRBJ2-3	.	TRBV7-9	.	CASSPDGHITDTQYF	TGTGCCAGCAGCCCCGATGGCCATATCACAGATACGCAGTATTTT
TRBJ2-7	.	TRBV2	few	CASTSLERATYEQYF	TGTGCCAGCACCTCTTTGGAGCGGGCCACCTACGAGCAGTACTTC
TRBJ2-3	TRBD2	TRBV7-3	.	CASSDSGGAADTQYF	TGTGCCAGCAGCGATAGCGGGGGGGCCGCAGATACGCAGTATTTT
TRBJ2-7	.	TRBV7-6	many	CASSLDPETYEQYF	TGTGCCAGCAGCTTAGATCCTGAAACCTACGAGCAGTACTTC
TRBJ2-1	.	TRBV30	.	CAWSEGQGTYNEQFF	TGTGCCTGGAGTGAAGGGCAGGGGACGTACAATGAGCAGTTCTTC
TRBJ2-1	.	TRBV28	.	CASSFEGVSYNEQFF	TGTGCCAGCAGTTTTGAGGGCGTCTCCTACAATGAGCAGTTCTTC
TRBJ1-3	.	TRBV7-8	.	CASSLAVGTTGNTIYF	TGTGCCAGCAGCTTAGCCGTAGGGACGACGGGAAACACCATATATTTT
TRBJ1-2	TRBD1	TRBV7-6	.	CASSAGQGSYGYTF	TGTGCCAGCAGCGCGGGACAGGGGAGCTATGGCTACACCTTC
TRBJ1-2	TRBD1	TRBV7-9	.	CASSPPDRGNYGYTF	TGTGCCAGCAGCCCCCCAGACAGGGGGAACTATGGCTACACCTTC
TRBJ1-1	TRBD1	TRBV29-1	.	CSVGRDSKNTEAFF	TGCAGCGTGGGGAGGGACAGCAAGAACACTGAAGCTTTCTTT
TRBJ2-7	TRBD1	TRBV11-3	once	CASSARQGEQYF	TGTGCCAGCAGCGCCCGACAGGGAGAGCAGTACTTC
TRBJ1-5	TRBD1	TRBV7-9	.	CASSETGTGNQPQHF	TGTGCCAGCAGCGAAACCGGGACAGGGAATCAGCCCCAGCATTTT
TRBJ1-5	.	TRBV7-8	.	CASSLAGSNQPQHF	TGTGCCAGCAGCTTAGCAGGTAGCAATCAGCCCCAGCATTTT
TRBJ2-3	.	TRBV7-2	.	CASNPRIGADTQYF	TGTGCCAGCAACCCTAGGATAGGCGCAGATACGCAGTATTTT
TRBJ2-3	.	TRBV7-6	few	CASSLRGGRSADTQYF	TGTGCCAGCAGCTTAAGGGGGGGGAGGAGCGCAGATACGCAGTATTTT
TRBJ2-7	.	TRBV7-3	few	CASSSVGGVPQGLNEQYF	TGTGCCAGCAGCTCCGTGGGGGGAGTACCCCAGGGGCTGAACGAGCAGTACTTC
TRBJ2-7	.	TRBV6-5	.	CASSYSQVHSSYEQYF	TGTGCCAGCAGTTACTCGCAGGTACATTCCTCCTACGAGCAGTACTTC
TRBJ1-2	TRBD1	TRBV7-9	few	CASSPQGVNYGYTF	TGTGCCAGCAGCCCTCAGGGGGTAAACTATGGCTACACCTTC
TRBJ2-1	TRBD1	TRBV5-4	.	CASSLGDRGHYEQFF	TGTGCCAGCAGCTTGGGGGACAGGGGGCACTATGAGCAGTTCTTC
TRBJ1-4	TRBD1	TRBV27	.	CASSLAEGASEKLFF	TGTGCCAGCAGTTTGGCCGAGGGGGCGAGTGAAAAACTGTTTTTT
TRBJ1-1	.	TRBV6-2/TRBV6-3	.	CASRSPEPNTDAFF	TGTGCCAGCCGTTCCCCAGAACCGAACACTGATGCGTTCTTT
TRBJ2-1	TRBD1	TRBV12-3/TRBV12-4	.	CASSSTGGVYYNEQFF	TGTGCCAGCAGTTCGACAGGGGGCGTCTACTACAATGAGCAGTTCTTC
TRBJ2-3	TRBD2	TRBV7-2	many	CASSSLAGKRADTQYF	TGTGCCAGCAGCTCGTTAGCGGGGAAGAGGGCAGATACGCAGTATTTT
TRBJ1-2	.	TRBV9	.	CASSVDVNRVDYGYTF	TGTGCCAGCAGCGTAGATGTTAACAGGGTTGACTATGGCTACACCTTC
TRBJ1-6	.	TRBV12-3/TRBV12-4	many	CASSLIPEIYSTLHF	TGTGCCAGCAGTCTTATTCCAGAAATATATTCGACCCTCCACTTT
TRBJ2-3	.	TRBV7-3	.	CASSLRESSTDTQYF	TGTGCCAGCAGCTTAAGGGAATCGAGCACAGATACGCAGTATTTT
TRBJ2-1	TRBD1	TRBV5-4	.	CASSFGQGAQNEQFF	TGTGCCAGCAGCTTCGGACAGGGGGCGCAGAATGAGCAGTTCTTC